This TCR beta chain appears in the sequencing data of a study of shared clonotypes between healthy human individuals. Overall study results and limits: The study generally estimated greater richness for naive than memory subsets.

A note on this clone: Its antigen remains unknown.

Donors had no recently reported acute infections or vaccinations and were HIV-negative. The CDR3 runs to 13 residues. Trimming took 6 bases from V and 2 from J, leaving 7 bases between them. CDR1 and CDR2 from the germline V gene are KGHSH and LQKENI. Deep-level running was used for the assay. Sequencing was performed with immunoSEQ multiplex PCR; in TCRdb, only in-frame clones are kept and a portion is missing. This sample carries 400,000 to 600,000 clones, roughly 95% of them seen once, and the ten largest clones take around 0.066%. The sequence derives from a woman aged 25 to 39 in good health. The sequencing sample was made of naive CD4+ T cells sorted from blood. Subset given: CD45RA+ positively selected. This chain connects TRBV18 to TRBJ2-2, with unresolved D. The CDR3 DNA sequence: TGTGCCAGCTCTAGGACCAACACCGGGGAGCTGTTTTTT. This sequence encodes CASSRTNTGELFF.